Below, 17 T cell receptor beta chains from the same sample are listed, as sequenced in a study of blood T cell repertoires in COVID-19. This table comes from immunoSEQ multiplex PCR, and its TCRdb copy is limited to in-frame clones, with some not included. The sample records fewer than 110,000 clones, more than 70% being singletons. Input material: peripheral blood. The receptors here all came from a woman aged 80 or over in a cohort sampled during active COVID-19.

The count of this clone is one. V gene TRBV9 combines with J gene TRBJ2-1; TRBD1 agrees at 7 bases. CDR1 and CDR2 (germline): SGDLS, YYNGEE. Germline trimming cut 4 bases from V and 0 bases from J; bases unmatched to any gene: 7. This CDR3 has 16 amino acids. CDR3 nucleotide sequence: TGTGCCAGCAGCCTAATAGACAGGGCCTCCTACAATGAGCAGTTCTTC. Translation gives CASSLIDRASYNEQFF.

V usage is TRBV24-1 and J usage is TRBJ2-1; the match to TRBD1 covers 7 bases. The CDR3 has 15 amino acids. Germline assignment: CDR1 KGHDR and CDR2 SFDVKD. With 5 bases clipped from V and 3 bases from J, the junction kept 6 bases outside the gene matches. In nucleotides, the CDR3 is TGTGCCACCAGTGTCACAGGGGCCCTCTACAATGAGCAGTTCTTC. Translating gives CATSVTGALYNEQFF.

CDR3 DNA sequence: TGCAGTGCTAGTGCCAAGCCGAACACTGAAGCTTTCTTT. Its translation is CSASAKPNTEAFF. This chain links TRBV20-1 with TRBJ1-1, with unresolved D. Trimming cost V 3 bases and J 1 base, with 9 bases left between them. CDR1 and CDR2 from the germline V gene are DFQATT and SNEGSKA (reference sequence). This CDR3 has 13 amino acids.

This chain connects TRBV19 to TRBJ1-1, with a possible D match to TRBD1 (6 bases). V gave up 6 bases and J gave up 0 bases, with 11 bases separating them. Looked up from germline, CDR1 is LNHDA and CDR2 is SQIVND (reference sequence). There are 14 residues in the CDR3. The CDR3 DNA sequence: TGTGCCAGTAGCGTACAGGGATTGAACACTGAAGCTTTCTTT. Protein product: CASSVQGLNTEAFF.

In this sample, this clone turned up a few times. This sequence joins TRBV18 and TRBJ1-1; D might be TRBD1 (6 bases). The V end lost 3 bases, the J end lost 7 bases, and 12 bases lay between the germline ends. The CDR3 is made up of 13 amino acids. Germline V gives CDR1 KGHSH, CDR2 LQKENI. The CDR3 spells CASSPRGAYEAFF. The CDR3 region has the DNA TGTGCCAGCTCACCCCGGGGGGCTTATGAAGCTTTCTTT.

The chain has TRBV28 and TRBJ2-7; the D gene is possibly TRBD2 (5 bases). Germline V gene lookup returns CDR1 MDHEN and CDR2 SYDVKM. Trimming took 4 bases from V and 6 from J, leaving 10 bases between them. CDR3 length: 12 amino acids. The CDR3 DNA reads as TGTGCCAGCAGTTCCGGGGTGGGCGAGCAGTACTTC. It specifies CASSSGVGEQYF.

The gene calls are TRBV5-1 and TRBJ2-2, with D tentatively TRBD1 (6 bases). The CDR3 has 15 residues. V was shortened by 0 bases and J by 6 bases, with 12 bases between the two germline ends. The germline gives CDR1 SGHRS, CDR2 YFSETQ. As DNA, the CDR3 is TGCGCCAGCAGCTTGGAAGTGGGGGCCGCCGGGGAGCTGTTTTTT. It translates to CASSLEVGAAGELFF.

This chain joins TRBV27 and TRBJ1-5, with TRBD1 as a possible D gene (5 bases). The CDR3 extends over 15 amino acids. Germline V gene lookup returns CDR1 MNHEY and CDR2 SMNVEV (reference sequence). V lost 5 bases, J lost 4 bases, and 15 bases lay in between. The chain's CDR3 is CASSPQGPTNQPQHF. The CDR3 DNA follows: TGTGCCAGCAGTCCCCAGGGTCCTACAAATCAGCCCCAGCATTTT.

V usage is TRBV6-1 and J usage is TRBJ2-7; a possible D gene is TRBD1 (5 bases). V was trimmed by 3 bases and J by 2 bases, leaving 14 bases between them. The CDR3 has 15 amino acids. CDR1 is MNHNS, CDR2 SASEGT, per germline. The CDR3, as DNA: TGTGCCAGCAGTGATTTGGCAGGGCCAACCTACGAGCAGTACTTC. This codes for CASSDLAGPTYEQYF.

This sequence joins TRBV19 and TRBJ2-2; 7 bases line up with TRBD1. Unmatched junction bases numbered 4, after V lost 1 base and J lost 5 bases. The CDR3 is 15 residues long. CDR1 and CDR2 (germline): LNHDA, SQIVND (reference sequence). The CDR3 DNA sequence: TGTGCCAGTAGTATAGTAGGACAGGTGACCGGGGAGCTGTTTTTT. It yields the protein CASSIVGQVTGELFF.

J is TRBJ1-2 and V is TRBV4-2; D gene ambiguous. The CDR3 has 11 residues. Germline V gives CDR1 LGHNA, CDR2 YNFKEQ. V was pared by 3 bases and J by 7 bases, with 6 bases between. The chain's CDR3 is CASSHNLGYTF. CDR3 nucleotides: TGTGCCAGCAGCCATAATCTTGGCTACACCTTC.

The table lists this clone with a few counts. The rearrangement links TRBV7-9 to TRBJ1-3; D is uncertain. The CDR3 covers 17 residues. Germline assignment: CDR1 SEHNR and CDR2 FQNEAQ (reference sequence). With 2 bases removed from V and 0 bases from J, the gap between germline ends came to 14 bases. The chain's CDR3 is CASSLRETLNSGNTIYF. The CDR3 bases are TGTGCCAGCAGCTTAAGGGAGACACTGAACTCTGGAAACACCATATATTTT.

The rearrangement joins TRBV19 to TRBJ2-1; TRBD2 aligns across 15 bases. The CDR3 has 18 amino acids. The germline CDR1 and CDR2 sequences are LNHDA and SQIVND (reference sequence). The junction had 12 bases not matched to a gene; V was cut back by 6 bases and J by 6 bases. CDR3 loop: CASSSGLAGGGPRNEQFF. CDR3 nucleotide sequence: TGTGCCAGTAGCTCGGGACTAGCGGGAGGAGGCCCGCGCAATGAGCAGTTCTTC.

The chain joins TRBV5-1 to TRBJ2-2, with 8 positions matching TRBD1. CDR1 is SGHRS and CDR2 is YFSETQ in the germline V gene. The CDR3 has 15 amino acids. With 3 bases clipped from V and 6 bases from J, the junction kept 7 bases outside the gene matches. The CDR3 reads CASSSTGVKAGELFF. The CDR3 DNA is TGCGCCAGCAGCTCGACAGGGGTGAAGGCCGGGGAGCTGTTTTTT.

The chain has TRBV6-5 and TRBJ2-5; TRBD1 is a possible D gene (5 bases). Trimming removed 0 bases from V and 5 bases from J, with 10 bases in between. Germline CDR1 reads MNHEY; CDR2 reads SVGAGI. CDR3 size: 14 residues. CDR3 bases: TGTGCCAGCAGTTACTCGCTCTCAGGGGAGACCCAGTACTTC. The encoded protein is CASSYSLSGETQYF.

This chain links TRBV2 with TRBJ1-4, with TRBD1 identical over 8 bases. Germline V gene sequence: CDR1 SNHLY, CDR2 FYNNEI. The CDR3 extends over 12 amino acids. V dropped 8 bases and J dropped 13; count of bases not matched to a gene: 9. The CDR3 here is CASGGTGLGLFF. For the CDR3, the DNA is TGTGCCAGCGGGGGGACAGGTCTAGGACTGTTTTTT.

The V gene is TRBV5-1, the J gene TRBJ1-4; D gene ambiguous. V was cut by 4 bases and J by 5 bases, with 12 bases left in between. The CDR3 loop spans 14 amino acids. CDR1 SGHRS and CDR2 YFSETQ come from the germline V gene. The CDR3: CASSLGRENEKLFF. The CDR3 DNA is TGCGCCAGCAGCCTTGGGCGGGAGAATGAAAAACTGTTTTTT.